This entry concerns a single T cell receptor beta chain. This record belongs to a study of blood T cell repertoires in COVID-19. The method was immunoSEQ multiplex PCR; TCRdb's version includes in-frame clones alone and lacks a portion of them. Counted here are over 85,000 clones, 75% to 90% occurring once; the ten biggest clones make up 18%. The CDR3 loop spans 12 amino acids. Germline CDR1 is SGHNT and CDR2 is YYREEE (reference sequence). Trimming cost V 2 bases and J 10 bases, with 7 bases left between them. The clonotype comes from a woman of 80 years or more with acute or convalescent COVID-19. The chain couples TRBV5-4 to TRBJ1-6; D ambiguous. The sample comprised peripheral blood. The DNA for the CDR3 is TGTGCCAGCAGCTTCGACGGGTCACCCCTCCACTTT. This gives the protein CASSFDGSPLHF.